This T cell receptor (beta chain) originates from a study of blood T cell repertoires in COVID-19. Study at large: COVID-19 samples collected from the United States, Italy and Spain covered acute and convalescent phases. T cells, B-cell-depleted T cells, or PBMCs provided the cDNA or gDNA that served as material.

Authors' methods: Cell counts per sample came from amplifying reference gene primers. Profiling relied on immunoSEQ multiplex PCR, and the TCRdb table lists in-frame clones only, not all of them. For V, J and clone size, that table is used; D and trimming come from the DNA. The sample has 20,000 or so clones, more than 80% seen once. This clonotype was sampled from a human donor in a cohort sampled during active COVID-19. The sequenced sample was peripheral blood.

CDR3 sequence: CASSFAGAFADTQYF. CDR3 coding DNA: TGTGCCAGCAGTTTCGCGGGAGCGTTTGCAGATACGCAGTATTTT. This sequence joins TRBV28 and TRBJ2-3; 7 nucleotides match TRBD2. V shed 3 bases and J 4 bases; nucleotides not matched to a gene: 7. The V gene's germline CDR1 is MDHEN and CDR2 SYDVKM. The CDR3 spans 15 residues.